This T cell receptor beta chain was identified during a study of blood T cell repertoires in COVID-19. About the research overall: There were acute and convalescent COVID-19 samples, and they came from the United States, Italy and Spain. Nucleic acid was either cDNA or gDNA, and it came from T cells, B-cell-depleted T cells, or PBMCs.

CDR3 length: 13 amino acids. V lost 5 bases and J lost 6, with 13 bases in between. Germline lookup yields CDR1 MNHEY and CDR2 SMNVEV (reference sequence). Those enrolled in Seattle joined during active infection and were followed longitudinally afterward. How the authors handled the data: Nucleated cell number was recorded as an estimate derived from reference gene primer amplification. Only in-frame clones appear in the TCRdb table, and some are missing; sequencing was by immunoSEQ multiplex PCR. That table furnishes V, J and clone size, whereas the DNA furnished D and trimming. This sample has around 140,000 clones; about 89% occur once, and the top ten carry less than 4.5%.

The chain is built from TRBV27 and TRBJ2-5, with D possibly TRBD2 on 6 matching bases. The clonotype was recovered from a man aged 55 to 70 with COVID-19, enrolled during active disease. Sample: peripheral blood. CDR3 loop: CASSPRGGKTQYF. Written as DNA, the CDR3 is TGTGCCAGCAGTCCCCGTGGGGGGAAGACCCAGTACTTC.